This entry features one T cell receptor beta chain sequence. As yet, its antigen is unknown. These data come from a study of glioma-infiltrating T cells after dendritic cell vaccination. Findings of the study overall: Estimated pretreatment TIL content predicted outcome after dendritic cell vaccination. Complete blood and tumor specimen sets were limited to few patients.

Up to 2 ug genomic DNA was used for TCRB CDR3 amplification. Some clones are missing from TCRdb's copy, which holds only in-frame ones; the method was immunoSEQ multiplex PCR. The sample comprises tens of thousands of clones, approximately 91% of which are singletons, and roughly 2% rests with the top ten. This CDR3 is built from 19 residues. Losses at the gene ends were 0 bases for V and 1 base for J; bases not matched to a gene: 12. CDR1 is SGHNT and CDR2 is YYREEE in the germline V gene (reference sequence). The chain carries TRBV5-4 and TRBJ1-1; 10 bases are a match to TRBD1. The source of this sequence is a human donor with glioblastoma. The sequences come from blood, collected before dendritic cell vaccination. Here the CDR3 reads CASSLGGDRGAGRNTEAFF. DNA of the CDR3: TGTGCCAGCAGCTTGGGGGGGGACAGGGGAGCGGGTAGGAACACTGAAGCTTTCTTT.